This TCR beta chain comes out of a study of blood T cell repertoires in COVID-19. Study information: From T cells, B-cell-depleted T cells, or PBMCs came the material, which was cDNA or gDNA.

V gave up 5 bases and J gave up 1 base, with 3 bases separating them. Germline CDR1 is LNHDA and CDR2 is SQIVND (reference sequence). CDR3 length: 13 residues. The authors' processing: Estimated nucleated cell counts came from reference gene primer amplification. Repertoires were generated with immunoSEQ multiplex PCR, while TCRdb's copy carries only in-frame clones and drops some. The DNA was the basis for D and trimming; V, J and clone size are from that table. Altogether about 200,000 clones are present, around 88% being singletons, with the ten largest covering around 5.7%. The source of this sequence is a man aged 35 to 55 with acute COVID-19. The gene calls are TRBV19 and TRBJ2-6; D is unclear. The sequencing input was PBMCs or T cells enriched from blood (not recorded which). Here the CDR3 reads CASSVSGANVLTF. Written as DNA, the CDR3 is TGTGCCAGTAGTGTATCTGGGGCCAACGTCCTGACTTTC.